Each of the 9 T cell receptor beta chains below was sequenced from the same sample in a study of blood T cell repertoires in COVID-19. Produced via immunoSEQ multiplex PCR; TCRdb's table is partial and in-frame only. This sample yields about 350,000 clones, of which 80% to 90% are seen a single time; approximately 5.3% belongs to the top ten. The specimen sequenced was PBMCs or T cells enriched from blood (not recorded which). The source of these receptors is a woman in her thirties who had recovered from COVID-19.

The genes are TRBV2 and TRBJ2-1; TRBD1 matches 7 bases. Germline assignment: CDR1 SNHLY and CDR2 FYNNEI. The CDR3 consists of 15 residues. The J segment lost 7 bases and the V segment lost 4 bases, leaving 10 bases of the junction unmatched. The CDR3 nucleotides are TGTGCCAGCAGTGTGGAGAAGGGGGCTGGGAATGAGCAGTTCTTC. Amino acid sequence: CASSVEKGAGNEQFF.

The chain recombines TRBV4-1 with TRBJ2-7, with a weak D call TRBD2 (6 bases). CDR1 is MGHRA, CDR2 YSYEKL, per germline. Trimming left V 0 bases short and J 0 bases short, with 12 bases between. This CDR3 has 16 residues. The CDR3 DNA follows: TGCGCCAGCAGCCAAGAGCAGGGAGGATCCTCCTACGAGCAGTACTTC. Translating gives CASSQEQGGSSYEQYF.

The rearrangement uses TRBV19 and TRBJ2-4, with a tentative D call TRBD1 (5 bases). Trimming removed 6 bases at V and 1 base at J, with 16 bases between. The V gene's germline CDR1 is LNHDA and CDR2 SQIVND (reference sequence). The CDR3 is 16 residues long. CDR3 residues: CASSLMNSGAKNIQYF. For the CDR3, the DNA is TGTGCCAGTAGCCTGATGAATTCAGGGGCCAAAAACATTCAGTACTTC.

V usage is TRBV6-2 or TRBV6-3 and J usage is TRBJ1-4; 7 nucleotides match TRBD1. With V trimmed by 3 bases and J by 0 bases, 13 bases remained unmatched. This CDR3 region has 19 residues. CDR1 and CDR2 (germline): MNHEY, SVGEGT. DNA of the CDR3: TGTGCCAGCAGTTATTTCCCGGGACAGCCCTCTGCAACTAATGAAAAACTGTTTTTT. Translated: CASSYFPGQPSATNEKLFF.

This clone was found once. The chain recombines TRBV9 with TRBJ2-5; 7 bases align to TRBD1. The V gene's germline CDR1 is SGDLS and CDR2 YYNGEE. The CDR3 extends over 15 amino acids. Trimming took 4 bases from V and 2 from J; bases not matched to a gene: 8. CDR3 amino acids: CASSPTGTVQETQYF. CDR3 DNA sequence: TGTGCCAGCAGCCCGACCGGGACAGTACAAGAGACCCAGTACTTC.

The chain employs TRBV4-1 and TRBJ2-1; maybe TRBD2 (7 bases). V gave up 3 bases and J gave up 4 bases, with 16 bases separating them. Per the germline V gene, CDR1 is MGHRA and CDR2 is YSYEKL. CDR3 length: 16 amino acids. The CDR3 spells CASSQDGGPLYNEQFF. CDR3 bases: TGCGCCAGCAGCCAGGACGGGGGGCCATTATACAATGAGCAGTTCTTC.

The gene calls are TRBV19 and TRBJ1-1; D is unclear. Trimming removed 4 bases at V and 0 bases at J, with 12 bases between. The CDR3 is 15 residues long. In germline, CDR1 is LNHDA, CDR2 SQIVND (reference sequence). CDR3: CASSNFGAMNTEAFF. The CDR3 DNA follows: TGTGCCAGTAGTAACTTCGGAGCCATGAACACTGAAGCTTTCTTT.

The J gene is TRBJ2-2, the V gene TRBV9, with D perhaps matching TRBD1 (5 bases). CDR1 and CDR2 (germline): SGDLS, YYNGEE. Trimming cost V 4 bases and J 4 bases, with 14 bases left between them. This CDR3 has 15 amino acids. The CDR3: CASSPKGQGTGELFF. The CDR3 DNA reads as TGTGCCAGCAGCCCAAAGGGGCAGGGCACCGGGGAGCTGTTTTTT.

This chain joins TRBV5-8 and TRBJ2-1; 7 nucleotides line up with TRBD2. J gave up 0 bases and V 3 bases, and 6 bases lay outside the gene matches. The CDR3 sequence is 16 residues long. CDR1 is SGHTS and CDR2 is YDEGEE in the germline V gene. The CDR3, as DNA: TGTGCCAGCAGCTCGGTGGGGGGGAGCTCCTACAATGAGCAGTTCTTC. Translation: CASSSVGGSSYNEQFF.